This T cell receptor beta chain was captured in a study of T cells in Graves' hyperthyroidism and ophthalmopathy. Study-wide findings and caveats: A model of 13 V-J pairs discriminated ophthalmopathy from stable hyperthyroidism. Most expanded thyroid clonotypes above 0.001 recurred in blood.

This clonotype was counted only a few times. What it recognizes is unknown. Diagnostic assessment was based on clinical symptoms, serum thyroxine and TRAb, thyroid ultrasound and orbital computed tomography. TCR beta CDR3 regions were amplified from RNA transcripts. HTBI primers were the set used in a first-round RT-PCR of the TCR CDR3. TCRdb reprocessed the multiplex PCR reads with MiXCR, giving one entry per CDR3 protein. The table shows around 600,000 distinct CDR3 sequences, with less than 45% occurring only once. The sequence derives from an adult man with Graves' disease, either hyperthyroidism or ophthalmopathy (not recorded which). The sample taken for sequencing was peripheral blood or thyroid tissue (not recorded which).

The CDR3 sequence: CASSDAYGYTF. The CDR3 DNA is TGTGCCAGCAGCGACGCGTATGGCTACACCTTC. V gene TRBV6-6 combines with J gene TRBJ1-2; D is unresolved. The CDR3 extends over 11 amino acids. Per the germline V gene, CDR1 is MNHNY and CDR2 is SVGAGI (reference sequence). V was shortened by 6 bases and J by 5 bases, with 7 bases between the two germline ends.